The 29 T cell receptor beta chains below all came from one sample that was sequenced in a study of CD8 T cells in Susac syndrome. Random hexamers primed reverse transcription of about 0.45 to 1 ug RNA. Each CDR3 protein is one row after TCRdb ran MiXCR on the immunoSEQ multiplex PCR reads. The table has 170,000 or so distinct CDR3 sequences, 85% to 95% seen once; the top ten hold less than 0.2%. Sequencing was performed on CD8+ T cells from PBMCs. These receptors were collected from a human donor with multiple sclerosis.

The chain joins TRBV2 to TRBJ2-7; TRBD1 aligns across 8 bases. The CDR3 runs to 15 residues. V lost 4 bases, J lost 3 bases, and 8 bases stayed unmatched. The V gene's germline CDR1 is SNHLY and CDR2 FYNNEI. The CDR3 sequence is CASSGGPDRVYEQYF. CDR3 bases: TGTGCCAGCAGTGGGGGACCGGACAGGGTCTACGAGCAGTACTTC. Filled out from reference TRBV2 and TRBJ2-7, the complete variable domain reads EPEVTQTPSHQVTQMGQEVILRCVPISNHLYFYWYRQILGQKVEFLVSFYNNEISEKSEIFDDQFSVERPDGSNFTLKIRSTKLEDSAMYFCASSGGPDRVYEQYFGPGTRLTVT.

The chain carries TRBV9 and TRBJ1-4; D is perhaps TRBD1 (6 bases). The CDR3 covers 14 residues. CDR1 and CDR2 from the germline V gene are SGDLS and YYNGEE. Trimming removed 4 bases at V and 4 bases at J, with 11 bases between. CDR3 region: CASSPSGDNEKLFF. The CDR3, as DNA: TGTGCCAGCAGCCCCTCAGGGGATAATGAAAAACTGTTTTTT.

CDR3 coding DNA: TGTGCCAGCAGTTTAGGACAGACGAACTACGAGCAGTACTTC. Its translation: CASSLGQTNYEQYF. The V and J genes are TRBV27 and TRBJ2-7; D perhaps matches TRBD1 (6 bases). There are 14 residues in the CDR3. V lost 2 bases to trimming and J lost 3 bases, with 11 bases between them. Germline V gives CDR1 MNHEY, CDR2 SMNVEV (reference sequence).

This clonotype appeared a few times. The chain has TRBV13 and TRBJ2-7; 7 bases are a match to TRBD1. Looked up from germline, CDR1 is PRHDT and CDR2 is FYEKMQ (reference sequence). The CDR3 runs to 13 residues. The V segment lost 5 bases and the J segment 2 bases; nucleotides outside the gene matches: 3. CDR3 protein: CASSQGQTYEQYF. The CDR3, as DNA: TGTGCCAGCAGCCAGGGACAGACCTACGAGCAGTACTTC.

This chain links TRBV30 with TRBJ1-5; D perhaps matches TRBD1 (6 bases). The V gene lost 0 bases and the J gene lost 7 bases, with 13 bases spanning the gap. CDR1 GTSNPN and CDR2 SVGIG come from the germline V gene (reference sequence). The CDR3 has 14 amino acids. CDR3 sequence (DNA): TGTGCCTGGAGTGTAGGCAGGGGTAGGCAGCCCCAGCATTTT. This gives the protein CAWSVGRGRQPQHF.

The genes are TRBV15 and TRBJ2-1, with D perhaps assigned TRBD1 or TRBD2 (5 bases each). The CDR3 is made up of 14 amino acids. Germline CDR1 LNHNV, CDR2 YYDKDF (reference sequence). The ends were cut back, 1 base at V and 9 bases at J, with 13 bases in the middle. CDR3 amino acids: CATSRAGAGGEQFF. CDR3 DNA: TGTGCCACCAGCAGAGCCGGGGCCGGTGGTGAGCAGTTCTTC.

The count of this clonotype is one. This rearrangement joins TRBV27 to TRBJ1-5, with 9 bases lining up with TRBD1. Unmatched junction bases numbered 6, after V lost 6 bases and J lost 6 bases. Germline V gene lookup returns CDR1 MNHEY and CDR2 SMNVEV (reference sequence). The CDR3 extends over 14 amino acids. The CDR3 DNA reads as TGTGCCAGCAGCTTGGACAGGGGAGGTCAGCCCCAGCATTTT. Its translation is CASSLDRGGQPQHF.

Only one count was recorded for this clonotype. The rearrangement joins TRBV10-2 to TRBJ2-1; D is possibly TRBD1 or TRBD2 (5 bases each). CDR3 length: 14 amino acids. Germline CDR1 reads WSHSY; CDR2 reads SAAADI. V lost 7 bases, J lost 7 bases, and 17 bases lay in between. Here the CDR3 DNA reads TGCGCCAGCACCTTCGGGACGACAATTAATGAGCAGTTCTTC. Translated, it gives CASTFGTTINEQFF.

The rearrangement links TRBV28 to TRBJ2-7; 14 bases map to TRBD2. With 8 bases clipped from V and 3 bases from J, the junction kept 9 bases outside the gene matches. Germline lookup yields CDR1 MDHEN and CDR2 SYDVKM. CDR3 length: 16 residues. The CDR3 DNA follows: TGTGCCAGCGACAGCGGGACTAGCGGGAGAATCTACGAGCAGTACTTC. Amino acid sequence: CASDSGTSGRIYEQYF. Full variable domain (outside the CDR3, taken from reference TRBV28 and TRBJ2-7): DVKVTQSSRYLVKRTGEKVFLECVQDMDHENMFWYRQDPGLGLRLIYFSYDVKMKEKGDIPEGYSVSREKKERFSLILESASTNQTSMYLCASDSGTSGRIYEQYFGPGTRLTVT.

The V call is TRBV9, the J call TRBJ2-1, with 10 bases matching TRBD2. V was pared by 1 base and J by 8 bases, with 9 bases of the junction left unmatched. CDR1 and CDR2 from the germline V gene are SGDLS and YYNGEE. This CDR3 is built from 16 residues. DNA for the CDR3: TGTGCCAGCAGCGTATATCTAGCGGGAGTAATCGATGAGCAGTTCTTC. Its protein is CASSVYLAGVIDEQFF. The whole variable domain, remainder taken from reference TRBV9 and TRBJ2-1, is DSGVTQTPKHLITATGQRVTLRCSPRSGDLSVYWYQQSLDQGLQFLIQYYNGEERAKGNILERFSAQQFPDLHSELNLSSLELGDSALYFCASSVYLAGVIDEQFFGPGTRLTVL.

V and J are TRBV20-1 and TRBJ1-2, with 9 nucleotides matching TRBD1. CDR3 length equals 12 residues. Germline CDR1 reads DFQATT; CDR2 reads SNEGSKA (reference sequence). After removal of 5 bases from V and 4 bases from J, the junction contained 2 bases not matched to a gene. The chain's CDR3 is CSAWTGAYGYTF. The CDR3 coding sequence is TGCAGTGCTTGGACAGGGGCCTATGGCTACACCTTC.

The genes are TRBV23-1 and TRBJ1-6; 7 positions match TRBD1. TRBV23-1 is identified as an open reading frame with a role that is uncertain. J lost 8 bases, V lost 4 bases, and 5 bases had no gene match. The CDR3 extends over 14 amino acids. Here the CDR3 DNA reads TGCGCCAGCAGTCGATCAGGGGGACATTCACCCCTCCACTTT. Translation gives CASSRSGGHSPLHF.

The chain uses TRBV27 and TRBJ2-7, with 7 bases aligning to TRBD1. Trimming cost V 6 bases and J 4 bases; bases outside gene matches: 9. This CDR3 has 14 residues. The germline V gene encodes CDR1 MNHEY and CDR2 SMNVEV (reference sequence). The chain's CDR3 is CASSPLGQSYEQYF. CDR3 sequence (DNA): TGTGCCAGCAGCCCACTGGGACAGAGTTACGAGCAGTACTTC.

The V gene is TRBV29-1, the J gene TRBJ2-1; 13 bases map to TRBD2. Germline V gene data show CDR1 as SQVTM and CDR2 as ANQGSEA. V shed 7 bases, J shed 10 bases, and the junction held 7 bases outside the gene matches. This CDR3 has 13 residues. CDR3 amino acids: CSAPGLAGLEQFF. CDR3 in DNA: TGCAGCGCTCCGGGACTAGCGGGATTGGAGCAGTTCTTC.

This sequence joins TRBV14 and TRBJ1-1, with a weak D call TRBD1 (6 bases). The CDR3 runs to 15 residues. The germline V gene encodes CDR1 SGHDN and CDR2 FVKESK. Trimming took off 4 bases at V and 0 bases at J, with 12 bases between the two ends. This CDR3 is CASSLLTGLNTEAFF. CDR3 nucleotides: TGTGCCAGCAGCCTACTTACAGGGTTGAACACTGAAGCTTTCTTT.

J is TRBJ2-5 and V is TRBV11-2, with D perhaps matching TRBD2 (5 bases). The V and J ends lost 1 base and 3 bases respectively, with 15 bases between them. The CDR3 totals 16 residues. The V gene's germline CDR1 is SGHAT and CDR2 FQNNGV. The CDR3 reads CASSLGRAVREETQYF. CDR3 nucleotides: TGTGCCAGCAGCTTAGGTCGGGCGGTGAGGGAAGAGACCCAGTACTTC.

This clonotype is a singleton in its sample. The chain has TRBV7-9 and TRBJ1-1; D is ambiguous. Per germline, CDR1 SEHNR and CDR2 FQNEAQ (reference sequence). The CDR3 loop spans 12 amino acids. The V and J ends lost 4 bases and 6 bases respectively, with 9 bases between them. The CDR3 loop is CASSSPSAEAFF. The CDR3 nucleotides read TGTGCCAGCAGCTCCCCCTCTGCTGAAGCTTTCTTT.

This chain uses TRBV25-1 with TRBJ2-1; 12 bases agree with TRBD2. V dropped 4 bases and J dropped 5; count of bases not matched to a gene: 6. The CDR3 runs 16 residues. Germline loops: CDR1 MGHDK, CDR2 SYGVNS. Here the CDR3 DNA reads TGTGCCAGCAGTGCTACGACTAGCGGGAGACACAATGAGCAGTTCTTC. As protein: CASSATTSGRHNEQFF. Variable domain in full (rest from reference TRBV25-1 and TRBJ2-1): EADIYQTPRYLVIGTGKKITLECSQTMGHDKMYWYQQDPGMELHLIHYSYGVNSTEKGDLSSESTVSRIRTEHFPLTLESARPSHTSQYLCASSATTSGRHNEQFFGPGTRLTVL.

In this sample, this clonotype turned up a few times. The chain joins TRBV7-2 to TRBJ2-1, with no clear D. V was cut by 3 bases and J by 0 bases, with 9 bases left in between. The length of the CDR3 is 15 residues. Per germline, CDR1 SGHTA and CDR2 FQGNSA. CDR3 protein: CASSLGPSSYNEQFF. Here the CDR3 DNA reads TGTGCCAGCAGCTTGGGCCCGAGCTCCTACAATGAGCAGTTCTTC.

The chain has TRBV28 and TRBJ1-1; D is unresolved. The CDR3 runs 13 residues. V lost 5 bases and J lost 2, with 9 bases in between. The V gene's germline CDR1 is MDHEN and CDR2 SYDVKM. CDR3 protein: CASSTTDNTEAFF. In DNA, the CDR3 is TGTGCCAGCAGTACTACAGACAACACTGAAGCTTTCTTT.

This chain connects TRBV7-3 to TRBJ1-5, with D hard to call. The CDR3 sequence is 15 residues long. Trimming left V 5 bases short and J 1 base short, with 12 bases between. In germline, CDR1 is SGHTA, CDR2 FQGTGA. This chain's CDR3 is CASSTPWRSNQPQHF. The CDR3 DNA follows: TGTGCCAGCAGCACCCCGTGGCGGAGCAATCAGCCCCAGCATTTT.

This chain links TRBV13 with TRBJ1-1, with D uncertain. V lost 5 bases and J lost 2, with 6 bases in between. This CDR3 has 12 amino acids. Germline assignment: CDR1 PRHDT and CDR2 FYEKMQ (reference sequence). CDR3 amino acids: CASSTINTEAFF. The DNA of the CDR3 is TGTGCCAGCAGCACCATAAACACTGAAGCTTTCTTT.

V is TRBV29-1 and J is TRBJ1-1; no definite D call. Germline-derived CDR1 and CDR2 are SQVTM and ANQGSEA. V lost 3 bases to trimming and J lost 2 bases, with 16 bases between them. The CDR3 length is 15 residues. CDR3 sequence reads: CSVDPTIPTNTEAFF. The CDR3 DNA sequence: TGCAGCGTTGATCCCACTATCCCGACTAACACTGAAGCTTTCTTT.

The J gene is TRBJ2-7, the V gene TRBV6-2 or TRBV6-3; no clear D. Germline V gene sequence: CDR1 MNHEY, CDR2 SVGEGT. V lost 6 bases and J 2 bases, leaving 17 bases between the germline ends. CDR3 size: 15 residues. The chain's CDR3 is CASSNPGSGAYEQYF. The CDR3 DNA sequence: TGTGCCAGCAGCAACCCCGGATCGGGCGCCTACGAGCAGTACTTC.

Here the CDR3 reads CASSSTYNQPQHF. In DNA, the CDR3 is TGTGCCAGCAGCTCGACATACAATCAGCCCCAGCATTTT. The chain carries TRBV7-9 and TRBJ1-5; D is ambiguous. Germline V CDR1 and CDR2: SEHNR, FQNEAQ (reference sequence). CDR3 size: 13 residues. V lost 4 bases and J 3 bases, leaving 7 bases between the germline ends.

V is TRBV7-8 and J is TRBJ2-3, with TRBD2 matching 11 bases. This CDR3 has 15 residues. From germline, CDR1 is SGHVS and CDR2 FQNEAQ. J lost 6 bases, V lost 5 bases, and 7 bases had no gene match. The CDR3 nucleotides read TGTGCCAGCAGCGCACTAGCGGGAGTTCTGGATACGCAGTATTTT. The encoded protein is CASSALAGVLDTQYF. Full variable domain (rest looked up from reference TRBV7-8 and TRBJ2-3): GAGVSQSPRYKVAKRGQDVALRCDPISGHVSLFWYQQALGQGPEFLTYFQNEAQLDKSGLPSDRFFAERPEGSVSTLKIQRTQQEDSAVYLCASSALAGVLDTQYFGPGTRLTVL.

The gene calls are TRBV14 and TRBJ2-2; TRBD2 aligns across 8 bases. Germline V lookup: CDR1 SGHDN, CDR2 FVKESK. J gave up 6 bases and V 1 base, and 4 bases lay outside the gene matches. CDR3 size: 15 residues. For the CDR3, the DNA is TGTGCCAGCAGCCAAGTCCCCGGGGGGGCCGGGGAGCTGTTTTTT. Translated, it gives CASSQVPGGAGELFF.

V usage is TRBV30 and J usage is TRBJ2-1; D perhaps matches TRBD2 (6 bases). The CDR3 is 16 residues long. Germline V gives CDR1 GTSNPN, CDR2 SVGIG (reference sequence). Trimming cost V 1 base and J 2 bases, with 15 bases left between them. For the CDR3, the DNA is TGTGCCTGGAGTGAGTACGGGAGCCTAACCTACAATGAGCAGTTCTTC. It yields the protein CAWSEYGSLTYNEQFF.

The chain joins TRBV11-2 to TRBJ2-1; TRBD2 agrees at 11 bases. This CDR3 is built from 16 residues. Germline lookup yields CDR1 SGHAT and CDR2 FQNNGV. J was trimmed by 5 bases and V by 2 bases; bases with no gene match: 5. The CDR3 spells CASSLILAGGHNEQFF. DNA of the CDR3: TGTGCCAGCAGCTTAATCCTAGCGGGGGGCCACAATGAGCAGTTCTTC. Complete variable domain (other parts from reference TRBV11-2 and TRBJ2-1): EAGVAQSPRYKIIEKRQSVAFWCNPISGHATLYWYQQILGQGPKLLIQFQNNGVVDDSQLPKDRFSAERLKGVDSTLKIQPAKLEDSAVYLCASSLILAGGHNEQFFGPGTRLTVL.